A selection of T cell receptor beta chains follows, all from one sample in a study of OX40 agonist ivuxolimab in advanced cancers. Sequencing used immunoSEQ multiplex PCR; TCRdb keeps in-frame clones, though not all of them. The sample lists 60,000 to 95,000 clones, more than 75% occurring once. The specimen was CD4+ or CD8+ T cells sorted from blood, collected in a trial of the OX40 agonist ivuxolimab. Receptors were obtained from an adult with an advanced solid tumor such as melanoma, head and neck, liver or kidney cancer. CDR3s include the opening cysteine and the closing phenylalanine or tryptophan. D genes are given only for firm matches. Only part of the rows carry a size: once, few, many, or a class if the clone is expanded.

V gene	D gene	clone size	J gene	CDR3 DNA	CDR3 protein
TRBV13	TRBD2	NA	TRBJ2-7	TGTGCCAGCAGCTCCCTGGCGGGAGCCCGAAACGAGCAGTACTTC	CASSSLAGARNEQYF
TRBV29-1	NA	NA	TRBJ2-7	TGCAGCGTCCATGACGGTACCTACGAGCAGTACTTC	CSVHDGTYEQYF
TRBV20-1	NA	once	TRBJ2-5	TGCAGTGCCCCCCTAGGGCAGACCCAGTACTTC	CSAPLGQTQYF
TRBV30	NA	once	TRBJ2-1	TGTGCCTGGAGCCCAGGACTCCTCTCCTACAATGAGCAGTTCTTC	CAWSPGLLSYNEQFF
TRBV6-5	NA	NA	TRBJ1-1	TGTGCCAGCAGACATAACACTGAAGCTTTCTTT	CASRHNTEAFF
TRBV23-1	NA	NA	TRBJ2-3	TGCGCCAGCAGTCCCCACACCGCACGGGTGAAAGATACGCAGTATTTT	CASSPHTARVKDTQYF
TRBV7-2	NA	NA	TRBJ2-1	TGTGCCAGCAGCTTTAGTCAGGGTGTCTCCTACAATGAGCAGTTCTTC	CASSFSQGVSYNEQFF
TRBV7-2	NA	once	TRBJ2-7	TGTGCCAGTCGTGAGGTCACCTACGAGCAGTACTTC	CASREVTYEQYF
TRBV29-1	NA	NA	TRBJ1-2	TGCAGCGTAGTGACAGCGAACTATGGCTACACCTTC	CSVVTANYGYTF
TRBV5-1	TRBD1	NA	TRBJ1-1	TGCGCCAGCAGCTCGGAACCACAGGGGGGATACACTGAAGCTTTCTTT	CASSSEPQGGYTEAFF
TRBV29-1	NA	NA	TRBJ2-2	TGCAGCGTTGGTTCGAACACCGGGGAGCTGTTTTTT	CSVGSNTGELFF
TRBV5-1	NA	NA	TRBJ2-1	TGCGCCAGCAGCTTAGCACAGGGTCTCTACAATGAGCAGTTCTTC	CASSLAQGLYNEQFF
TRBV9	TRBD2	NA	TRBJ2-1	TGTGCCAGCAGCCCCCCCGGGACTAACTACAATGAGCAGTTCTTC	CASSPPGTNYNEQFF
TRBV18	TRBD2	NA	TRBJ2-7	TGTGCCAGCTCACCGGAGGTTCTGGGAGGGTACGAGCAGTACTTC	CASSPEVLGGYEQYF
TRBV7-9	TRBD2	NA	TRBJ2-7	TGTGCCAGCAGCATCGGACTAGCGGGAGGGCACTACGAGCAGTACTTC	CASSIGLAGGHYEQYF
TRBV5-1	TRBD2	NA	TRBJ2-2	TGCGCCAGCAGCGGGGGAGGGGCGCCCGGGGAGCTGTTTTTT	CASSGGGAPGELFF
TRBV10-2	NA	few	TRBJ2-2	TGCGCCAGCACCCGAGTGGAGGGCCTGAACACCGGGGAGCTGTTTTTT	CASTRVEGLNTGELFF